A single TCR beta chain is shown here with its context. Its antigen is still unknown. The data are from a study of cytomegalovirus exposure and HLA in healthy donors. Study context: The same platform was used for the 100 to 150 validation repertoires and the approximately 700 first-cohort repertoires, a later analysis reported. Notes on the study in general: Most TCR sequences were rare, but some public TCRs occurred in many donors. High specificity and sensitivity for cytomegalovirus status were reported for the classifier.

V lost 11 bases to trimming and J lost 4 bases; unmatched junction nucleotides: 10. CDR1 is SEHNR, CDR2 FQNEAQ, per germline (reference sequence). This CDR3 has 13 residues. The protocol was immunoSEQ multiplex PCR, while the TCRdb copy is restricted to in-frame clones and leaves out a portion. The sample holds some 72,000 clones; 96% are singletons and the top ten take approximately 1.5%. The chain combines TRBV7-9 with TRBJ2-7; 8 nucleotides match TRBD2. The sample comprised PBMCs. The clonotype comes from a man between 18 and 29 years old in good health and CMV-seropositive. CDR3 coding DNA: TGTGCCGGGCACAGCGGGAGTACTTACGAGCAGTACTTC. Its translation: CAGHSGSTYEQYF.